What follows are 7 T cell receptor beta chains derived from one specimen sequenced in a study of blood T cell repertoires in COVID-19. Profiling relied on immunoSEQ multiplex PCR, and the TCRdb table lists in-frame clones only, not all of them. In the table there are roughly 280,000 clones, around 89% of which are singletons. Specimen: PBMCs or T cells enriched from blood (not recorded which). The receptors were sampled from a young woman who had recovered from COVID-19.

This chain joins TRBV3-1 (or the pseudogene TRBV3-2) and TRBJ2-7; 8 nucleotides align to TRBD2. The CDR3 runs 14 residues. The V gene's germline CDR1 is LGHDT and CDR2 YNNKEL (reference sequence). V was pared by 4 bases and J by 7 bases, with 9 bases of the junction left unmatched. The DNA of the CDR3 is TGTGCCAGCAGCCGCGGGGGGACCCCTCGAGAGCAGTACTTC. Its translation is CASSRGGTPREQYF.

This clone was observed a few times. Other DNA sequences in the sample encode the same CDR3. This rearrangement joins TRBV7-9 to TRBJ1-1; maybe TRBD1 (6 bases). Germline CDR1 and CDR2: SEHNR and FQNEAQ (reference sequence). The CDR3 covers 13 residues. V was cut by 4 bases and J by 1 base, with 7 bases left in between. The CDR3 region has the DNA TGTGCCAGCAGCTCACAGGGGAACACTGAAGCTTTCTTT. Translated, it gives CASSSQGNTEAFF.

This chain joins TRBV2 and TRBJ2-3; the match to TRBD2 covers 11 bases. The V gene's germline CDR1 is SNHLY and CDR2 FYNNEI. Trimming cost V 9 bases and J 4 bases; bases outside gene matches: 9. The CDR3 runs to 15 residues. The CDR3 spells CASVPTSGIPDTQYF. The CDR3 DNA sequence: TGTGCCAGTGTCCCGACTAGCGGGATTCCAGATACGCAGTATTTT.

V is TRBV6-5 and J is TRBJ2-5; 9 positions agree with TRBD1. The CDR3 totals 15 residues. Unmatched junction bases numbered 8, after V lost 5 bases and J lost 4 bases. From germline, CDR1 is MNHEY and CDR2 SVGAGI. The CDR3 DNA sequence: TGTGCCAGCAGTACCTACAGGGGGCGCGGAGAGACCCAGTACTTC. This encodes CASSTYRGRGETQYF.

This clone was picked up a small number of times. The chain carries TRBV10-2 and TRBJ1-1; TRBD1 matches 8 bases. Germline CDR1 is WSHSY and CDR2 is SAAADI. The CDR3 is 11 amino acids. The V segment lost 6 bases and the J segment 11 bases; nucleotides outside the gene matches: 5. In DNA, the CDR3 is TGCGCCAGCAGAGAGGACAGGGAGGCTTTCTTT. Translating gives CASREDREAFF.

This sequence joins TRBV14 and TRBJ1-1; 8 bases are shared with TRBD1. The J segment lost 3 bases and the V segment lost 3 bases, leaving 6 bases of the junction unmatched. CDR1 and CDR2 from the germline V gene are SGHDN and FVKESK. The CDR3 runs 15 residues. CDR3 region: CASSQRTGRYTEAFF. CDR3 nucleotides: TGTGCCAGCAGCCAGAGGACAGGGAGGTACACTGAAGCTTTCTTT.

The rearrangement joins TRBV5-1 to TRBJ1-2; D perhaps matches TRBD1 (5 bases). V dropped 6 bases and J dropped 6 bases, with 12 bases sitting between them. The CDR3 has 12 amino acids. Germline CDR1 reads SGHRS; CDR2 reads YFSETQ. The CDR3 DNA sequence: TGCGCCAGCACCGGAGGGGCGGATGGCTACACCTTC. Translating it yields CASTGGADGYTF.